This T cell receptor beta chain was recorded in a study of T-cell reconstitution after alpha-beta-depleted transplantation in children. This clonotype turned up a few times. Antigen specificity is unknown. CDR1 and CDR2 from the germline V gene are MNHEY and SVGAGI. This CDR3 has 14 residues. V lost 0 bases, J lost 8 bases, and 13 bases lay in between. Overall study results and limits: Some patients' high day-60 TCRbeta diversity was attributed to recipient cells surviving conditioning. It was newly produced T cells that mostly accounted for T-cell counts and diversity one year after transplant.

Unique molecular identifiers were used in preparing the TCRbeta library. TCRdb independently ran MiXCR on the PCR reads; one entry per CDR3 protein. The sample consists of fewer than 350,000 distinct CDR3 sequences, 6% to 10% of them appearing once. The specimen was peripheral blood, collected 360 days after TCRalphabeta/CD19-depleted stem cell transplant. The J gene is TRBJ1-2, the V gene TRBV6-5; the D is unclear. The sequence was collected from a female patient between 2 and 15 years old who had a stem cell transplant for Fanconi anemia, so the T cells may come from the graft donor. CDR3 in amino acids: CASSYSEGSNGYTF. The CDR3 nucleotides read TGTGCCAGCAGTTACTCGGAGGGTTCTAACGGCTACACCTTC.